The entry below describes one T cell receptor beta chain. Its matching antigen is unknown. Primed by a sample-barcoded 5' primer and a J-beta primer mix, a second PCR proceeded for 7 to 11 cycles. A template-switch adaptor with 12 random nucleotides tagged each cDNA molecule. TCRdb itself ran the 5' RACE reads through MiXCR, one entry per CDR3 protein. The sample records about 970,000 distinct CDR3 sequences, roughly 50% being singletons. This specimen comes from a study of blood T cells in healthy people across ages. Study-wide points: It was held that diversity estimates obtained from one million T cells represented underestimates. PBMCs left unsorted prevented a conclusive naive versus antigen-experienced comparison.

Germline V gene sequence: CDR1 MNHEY, CDR2 SVGEGT. CDR3 length: 15 amino acids. The sample consisted of blood. The chain is built from TRBV6-2 or TRBV6-3 and TRBJ2-7, with 8 bases identical to TRBD2. The J call is doubtful: the DNA matches TRBJ2-5 better. This TCR derives from a woman between 55 and 75 years old in good health. Here the CDR3 DNA reads TGTGCCAGCAGTCCCCCCGGAGCGGGGGCGAAGACCCAGTACTTC. It is translated as CASSPPGAGAKTQYF.